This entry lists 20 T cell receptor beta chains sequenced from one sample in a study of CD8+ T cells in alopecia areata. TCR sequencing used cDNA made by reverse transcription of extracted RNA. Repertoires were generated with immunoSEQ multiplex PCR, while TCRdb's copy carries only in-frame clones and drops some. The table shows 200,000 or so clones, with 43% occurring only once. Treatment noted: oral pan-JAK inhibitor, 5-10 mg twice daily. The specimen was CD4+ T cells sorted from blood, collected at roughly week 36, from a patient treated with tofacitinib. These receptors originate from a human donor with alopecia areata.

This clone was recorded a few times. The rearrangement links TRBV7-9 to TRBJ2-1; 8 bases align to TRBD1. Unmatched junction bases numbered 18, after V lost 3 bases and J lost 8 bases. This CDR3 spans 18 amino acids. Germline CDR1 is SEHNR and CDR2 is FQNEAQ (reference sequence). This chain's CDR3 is CASSFVFLGTGSLDEQFF. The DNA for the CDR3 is TGTGCCAGCAGCTTCGTATTCTTAGGGACAGGCTCCCTGGATGAGCAGTTCTTC.

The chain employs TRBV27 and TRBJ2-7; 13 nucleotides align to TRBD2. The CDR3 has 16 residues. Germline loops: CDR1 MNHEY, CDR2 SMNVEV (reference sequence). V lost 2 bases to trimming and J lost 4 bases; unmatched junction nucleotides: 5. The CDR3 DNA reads TGTGCCAGCAGTTTAAAGGGACTAGCGGGAACTTACGAGCAGTACTTC. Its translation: CASSLKGLAGTYEQYF.

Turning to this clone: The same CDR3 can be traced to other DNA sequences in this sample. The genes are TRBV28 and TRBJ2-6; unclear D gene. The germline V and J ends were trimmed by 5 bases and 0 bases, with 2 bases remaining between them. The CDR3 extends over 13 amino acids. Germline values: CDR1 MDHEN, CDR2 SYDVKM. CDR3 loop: CASSLSGANVLTF. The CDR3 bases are TGTGCCAGCAGTCTCTCTGGGGCCAACGTCCTGACTTTC. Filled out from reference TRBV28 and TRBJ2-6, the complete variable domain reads DVKVTQSSRYLVKRTGEKVFLECVQDMDHENMFWYRQDPGLGLRLIYFSYDVKMKEKGDIPEGYSVSREKKERFSLILESASTNQTSMYLCASSLSGANVLTFGAGSRLTVL.

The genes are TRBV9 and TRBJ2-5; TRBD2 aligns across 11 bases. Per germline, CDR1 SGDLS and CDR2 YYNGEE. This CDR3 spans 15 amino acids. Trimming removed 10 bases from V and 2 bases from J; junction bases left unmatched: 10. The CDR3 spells CASQEGLADQETQYF. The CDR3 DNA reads TGTGCCTCCCAGGAGGGACTAGCGGATCAAGAGACCCAGTACTTC.

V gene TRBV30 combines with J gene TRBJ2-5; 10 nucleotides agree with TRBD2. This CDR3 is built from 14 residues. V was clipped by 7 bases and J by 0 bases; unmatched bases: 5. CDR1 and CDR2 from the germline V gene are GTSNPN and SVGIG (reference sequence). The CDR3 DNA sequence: TGTGCCTCAGAGCGGGAGGGGTACCAAGAGACCCAGTACTTC. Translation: CASEREGYQETQYF.

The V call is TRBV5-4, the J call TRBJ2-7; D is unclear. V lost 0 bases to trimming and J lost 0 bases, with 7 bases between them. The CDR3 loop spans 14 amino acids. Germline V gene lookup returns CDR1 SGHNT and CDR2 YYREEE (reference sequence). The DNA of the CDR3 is TGTGCCAGCAGCTTGGAATCGAGCTCCTACGAGCAGTACTTC. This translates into CASSLESSSYEQYF.

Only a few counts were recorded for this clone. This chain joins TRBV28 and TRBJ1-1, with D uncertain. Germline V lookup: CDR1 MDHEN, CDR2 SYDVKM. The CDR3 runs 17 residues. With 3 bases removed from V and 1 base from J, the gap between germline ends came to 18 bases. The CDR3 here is CASSFWVQAPSNTEAFF. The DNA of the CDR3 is TGTGCCAGCAGTTTCTGGGTCCAGGCCCCTTCGAACACTGAAGCTTTCTTT.

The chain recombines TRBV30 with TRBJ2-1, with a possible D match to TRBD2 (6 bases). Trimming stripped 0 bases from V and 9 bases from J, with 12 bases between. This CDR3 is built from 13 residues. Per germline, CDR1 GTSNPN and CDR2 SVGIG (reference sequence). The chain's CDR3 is CAWSVQEGGEQFF. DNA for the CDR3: TGTGCCTGGAGTGTACAGGAGGGAGGTGAGCAGTTCTTC.

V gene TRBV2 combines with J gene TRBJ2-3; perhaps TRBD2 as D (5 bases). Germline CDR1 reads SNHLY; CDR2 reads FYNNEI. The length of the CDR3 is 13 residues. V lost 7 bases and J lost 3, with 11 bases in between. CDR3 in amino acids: CASNQAGTDTQYF. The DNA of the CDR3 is TGTGCCAGCAACCAGGCGGGTACAGATACGCAGTATTTT. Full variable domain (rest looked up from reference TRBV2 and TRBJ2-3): EPEVTQTPSHQVTQMGQEVILRCVPISNHLYFYWYRQILGQKVEFLVSFYNNEISEKSEIFDDQFSVERPDGSNFTLKIRSTKLEDSAMYFCASNQAGTDTQYFGPGTRLTVL.

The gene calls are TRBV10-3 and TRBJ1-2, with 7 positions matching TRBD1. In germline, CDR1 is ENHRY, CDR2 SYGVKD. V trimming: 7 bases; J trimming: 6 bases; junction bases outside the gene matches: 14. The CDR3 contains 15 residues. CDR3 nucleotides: TGTGCCATCACCACCGACAGGGTAGGGACGCATGGCTACACCTTC. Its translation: CAITTDRVGTHGYTF.

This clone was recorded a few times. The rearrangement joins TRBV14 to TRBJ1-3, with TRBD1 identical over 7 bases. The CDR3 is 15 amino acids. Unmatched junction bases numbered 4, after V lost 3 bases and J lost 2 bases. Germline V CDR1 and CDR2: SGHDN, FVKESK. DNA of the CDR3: TGTGCCAGCAGCCATGGGACAGACCCTGGAAACACCATATATTTT. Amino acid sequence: CASSHGTDPGNTIYF.

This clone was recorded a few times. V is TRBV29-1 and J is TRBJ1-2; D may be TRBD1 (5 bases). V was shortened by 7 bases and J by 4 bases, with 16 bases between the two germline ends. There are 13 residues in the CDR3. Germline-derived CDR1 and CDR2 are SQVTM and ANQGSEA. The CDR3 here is CSDRDRGRYGYTF. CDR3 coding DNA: TGCAGCGACCGGGACCGCGGCCGCTATGGCTACACCTTC. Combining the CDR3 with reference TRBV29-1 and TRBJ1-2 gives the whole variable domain SAVISQKPSRDICQRGTSLTIQCQVDSQVTMMFWYRQQPGQSLTLIATANQGSEATYESGFVIDKFPISRPNLTFSTLTVSNMSPEDSSIYLCSDRDRGRYGYTFGSGTRLTVV.

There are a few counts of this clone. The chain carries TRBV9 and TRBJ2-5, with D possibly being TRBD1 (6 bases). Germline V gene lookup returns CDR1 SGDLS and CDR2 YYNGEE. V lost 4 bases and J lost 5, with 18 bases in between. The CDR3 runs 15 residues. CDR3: CASSPRYQGSETQYF. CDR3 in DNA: TGTGCCAGCAGCCCGCGATACCAGGGGTCGGAGACCCAGTACTTC.

The CDR3 region is CASWDKANYGYTF. The CDR3 region has the DNA TGTGCCAGCTGGGACAAAGCTAACTATGGCTACACCTTC. The V call is TRBV28, the J call TRBJ1-2; D may be TRBD1 (6 bases). The CDR3 runs 13 residues. V gave up 8 bases and J gave up 0 bases, with 10 bases separating them. Germline V gives CDR1 MDHEN, CDR2 SYDVKM.

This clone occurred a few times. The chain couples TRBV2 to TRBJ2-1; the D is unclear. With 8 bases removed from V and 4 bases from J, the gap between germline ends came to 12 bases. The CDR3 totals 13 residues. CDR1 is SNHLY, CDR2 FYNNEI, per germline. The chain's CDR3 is CASGQEPYNEQFF. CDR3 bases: TGTGCCAGCGGGCAGGAGCCATACAATGAGCAGTTCTTC.

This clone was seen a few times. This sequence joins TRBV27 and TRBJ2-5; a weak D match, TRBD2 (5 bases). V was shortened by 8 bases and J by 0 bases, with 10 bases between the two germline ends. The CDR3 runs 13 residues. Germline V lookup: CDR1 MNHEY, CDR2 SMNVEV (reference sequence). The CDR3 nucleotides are TGTGCCAGCGGAACTAGTTACCAAGAGACCCAGTACTTC. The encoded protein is CASGTSYQETQYF.

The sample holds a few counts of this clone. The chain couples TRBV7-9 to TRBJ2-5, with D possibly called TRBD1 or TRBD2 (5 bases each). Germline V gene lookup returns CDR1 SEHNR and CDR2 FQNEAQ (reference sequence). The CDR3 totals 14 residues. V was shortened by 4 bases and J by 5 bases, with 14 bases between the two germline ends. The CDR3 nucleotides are TGTGCCAGCAGCTGGGGGAACAGTGGGGAGACCCAGTACTTC. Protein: CASSWGNSGETQYF.

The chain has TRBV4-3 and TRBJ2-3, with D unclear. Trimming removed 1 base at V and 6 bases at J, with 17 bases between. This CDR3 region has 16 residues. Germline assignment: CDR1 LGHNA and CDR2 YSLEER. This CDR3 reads CASSQALLSTPDTQYF. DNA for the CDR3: TGCGCCAGCAGCCAAGCCCTACTTTCAACCCCCGATACGCAGTATTTT.

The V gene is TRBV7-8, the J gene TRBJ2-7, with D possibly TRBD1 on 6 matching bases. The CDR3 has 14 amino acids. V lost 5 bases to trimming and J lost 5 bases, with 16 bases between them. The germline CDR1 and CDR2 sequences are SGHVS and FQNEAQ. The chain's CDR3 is CASSRDRFEDEQYF. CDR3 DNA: TGTGCCAGCAGCCGAGACAGGTTTGAGGACGAGCAGTACTTC.

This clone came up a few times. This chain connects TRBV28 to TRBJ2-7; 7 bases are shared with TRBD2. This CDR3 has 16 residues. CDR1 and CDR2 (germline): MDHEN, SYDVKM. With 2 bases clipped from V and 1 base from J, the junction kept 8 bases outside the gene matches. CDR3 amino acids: CASSLRGSGSSYEQYF. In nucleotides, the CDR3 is TGTGCCAGCAGTTTAAGGGGTAGCGGGTCTTCCTACGAGCAGTACTTC.